The following is a TCR beta chain sequence with its context. Its antigen is unknown. No much larger clonotype is one base removed from it; base qualities were not supplied. A distance of 10 bases separates the germline ends of V and J, which lose 0 bases and 4 bases respectively. The germline V gene provides CDR1 KGHSH and CDR2 LQKENI. The cysteine opens and the phenylalanine closes a CDR3 of 15 amino acids. Here the CDR3 DNA is all that survives: 45 bases in frame from base 1. These data belong to a study of blood T cell repertoires in COVID-19 (dated by TCRdb to 2019 to 2021). The study in broad terms: The collaborator samples originated in the United States, Italy and Spain and spanned the acute and convalescent phases of COVID-19. A de-identified subject ID, COVID-19 status, age in years and sex were almost always included in the sample metadata. Deeply sampled blood TCRbeta repertoires from subjects exposed to, actively infected with, or recovered from COVID-19 were included in the dataset. Samples came from the ongoing ImmuneRACE study (first 160 participants) plus 1,254 subjects from 6 global collaborators. HLA class I and class II types, where available, came from metadata supplied by the sample provider rather than from assay-based typing. The material from the prospective study consisted of cDNA or gDNA derived from T cells, B-cell-depleted T cells, or PBMCs. The repertoires were made available in a free public database intended to serve as a resource for research on the immune response to SARS-CoV-2. Study-wide findings and limitations: The amount of clinical and demographic metadata varied by source and participant and was provided uncurated.

The immunoSEQ Assay, a bias-controlled multiplex PCR, was used to amplify TCRbeta CDR3 regions from genomic DNA. Concerning the study's data processing: Nucleated cell counts per sample were estimated from amplification of reference gene primers within the assay. Sequence reads were collapsed and filtered to measure the absolute abundance of every unique TCRbeta CDR3 rearrangement. Productive Simpson clonality was computed per sample as the square root of Simpson's diversity index over productive rearrangements. TCRdb carries this immuneACCESS record with in-frame sequences only. Its versions omit some clonotypes, under half of them owing to an unresolved V gene in the studies checked, with the rest unexplained. V, J and clone size are those of that table, while D and trimming were read from the DNA. For this sample there are a few hundred thousand clones; about 86% appear just once. The leading ten clones occupy about 3.5% of the sample.

Enrolling through a virtual design, the prospective study's participants ranged in age from roughly 18 to 90 years and lived across roughly 23 United States geographic areas. In the prospective study, cohorts were assigned on the basis of participant-reported clinical history obtained from a screening survey and a study questionnaire. Recovered participants in ImmuneRACE Cohort 3 were defined as having two consecutive negative NP/OP PCR tests, clearance from a healthcare professional, or resolution of symptoms. Each participant in the prospective study had whole blood, serum and a nasopharyngeal or oropharyngeal swab collected by mobile phlebotomists. Additional blood draws and questionnaires over an approximately 2-month period could optionally be provided by prospective study participants. Prospective study blood samples were shipped either frozen or at room temperature before DNA extraction.

Sequencing was carried out using PBMCs or T cells enriched from blood (not recorded which). The chain is encoded by TRBV18 joined to TRBJ2-1; matching of 7 bases hints at TRBD2 as the D gene. The clonotype comes from a man aged 45-65 years who had recovered from COVID-19. The bases read TGTGCCAGCTCACCACCGGGGGGGCTATACAATGAGCAGTTCTTC. Its amino acids are CASSPPGGLYNEQFF.